A selection of T cell receptor beta chains follows, all from one sample in a study of regulatory T cells in long-lasting Graves disease. TCRdb processed the multiplex PCR reads anew with MiXCR; each CDR3 protein has one entry. The table lists 550,000 or so distinct CDR3 sequences, 12% of them singletons. The same sample was also used in a study of T cells in Graves' hyperthyroidism and ophthalmopathy.

Sample: peripheral blood mononuclear cells (PBMCs), taken at new diagnosis, from a patient treated with antithyroid drugs. These receptors came from a young woman with Graves disease. CDR3s include the opening cysteine and the closing phenylalanine or tryptophan. Each record gives: clone size, D gene, J gene, V gene, CDR3 DNA, CDR3 protein. The D gene is left open where the match is weak. Size is stated for part of the rows, as once, few or many counts, or as a class when the clone is expanded.

many,.,TRBJ2-7,TRBV6-5,TGTGCCAGCAGTTACTCGAAGGCAGGGACCTCCTACGAGCAGTACTTC,CASSYSKAGTSYEQYF
.,TRBD1,TRBJ1-3,TRBV29-1,TGCAGCGTCTTGGGTATTCTTGGGACAGGGGATGTAAGTGGACCCGGAAACACCATATATTTT,CSVLGILGTGDVSGPGNTIYF
many,TRBD2,TRBJ2-3,TRBV5-1,TGCGCCAGCACCTATAGCGGGAGGAGTGGAGATACGCAGTATTTT,CASTYSGRSGDTQYF
many,.,TRBJ1-1,TRBV2,TGTGCCAGCAGTGAGTTGGTGAACACTGAAGCTTTCTTT,CASSELVNTEAFF
many,TRBD2,TRBJ2-2,TRBV11-2,TGTGCCAGCAGCTCTAGCGGGAAGAACACCGGGGAGCTGTTTTTT,CASSSSGKNTGELFF
many,.,TRBJ1-2,TRBV5-1,TGCGCCAGCAGAGACCAGGAACTCTATGGCTACACCTTC,CASRDQELYGYTF
many,.,TRBJ2-7,TRBV5-1,TGCGCCAGCAGCTTGGTTTCGCGGGGTACCTACGAGCAGTACTTC,CASSLVSRGTYEQYF
many,TRBD2,TRBJ2-7,TRBV20-1,TGCAGTGCTAGAGGATCACTAGCGGGAGCCTACGAGCAGTACTTC,CSARGSLAGAYEQYF
many,.,TRBJ2-1,TRBV28,TGTGCCAGCAGTTTGGCGACCGGGACCGACAATGAGCAGTTCTTC,CASSLATGTDNEQFF
.,.,TRBJ1-2,TRBV15,TGTGCTTCCTCCGCTGGGGCAGGGGCATATGGCTACACCTTC,CASSAGAGAYGYTF
many,TRBD2,TRBJ2-1,TRBV12-3/TRBV12-4,TGTGCCAGCAGCCACCTGGAGCGACTAGCGGTTTACAATGAGCAGTTCTTC,CASSHLERLAVYNEQFF
many,TRBD2,TRBJ2-1,TRBV11-3,TGTGCCAGCAGCTCCGAGCGGGAGGGCTACAATGAGCAGTTCTTC,CASSSEREGYNEQFF
many,.,TRBJ1-2,TRBV29-1,TGCAGCGTTGACAACGGAAACTATGGCTACACCTTC,CSVDNGNYGYTF
.,.,TRBJ1-6,TRBV28,TGTGCCAGCAGTTTTCATTCGGGGAGGACACCCCTCCACTTT,CASSFHSGRTPLHF
.,.,TRBJ2-7,TRBV20-1,TGCAGTGCTAGTAGGGTACTAACCTACGAGCAGTACTTC,CSASRVLTYEQYF
many,.,TRBJ2-5,TRBV2,TGTGCCAGCAGTGGGACATACCGAGGTGGAGAGACCCAGTACTTC,CASSGTYRGGETQYF
many,.,TRBJ2-5,TRBV12-3/TRBV12-4,TGTGCCAGCAGTCCCAGACAGGGAGGCTCAGAGACCCAGTACTTC,CASSPRQGGSETQYF
few,.,TRBJ1-5,TRBV30,TGTGCCTGGAGATGGACTGGCAGCAATCAGCCCCAGCATTTT,CAWRWTGSNQPQHF
many,TRBD2,TRBJ2-7,TRBV11-2,TGTGCCAGCAGCTTAGAGGCGGGGGACGAGCAGTACTTC,CASSLEAGDEQYF
many,.,TRBJ2-5,TRBV12-3/TRBV12-4,TGTGCCAGCAGTTTCTTCCCAGTACAAGAGACCCAGTACTTC,CASSFFPVQETQYF
many,.,TRBJ1-2,TRBV20-1,TGCAGTGCTAGTGCGCGGGGCGGAGGCTACACCTTC,CSASARGGGYTF
few,TRBD1,TRBJ2-1,TRBV2,TGTGCCAGCAGGCTGGACAGGGCATCGTACAATGAGCAGTTCTTC,CASRLDRASYNEQFF
.,TRBD1,TRBJ2-7,TRBV7-2,TGTGCCAGCAGCTCCAATACAGGGGGCCGCTCCTACGAGCAGTGCTTC,CASSSNTGGRSYEQCF
.,TRBD2,TRBJ2-1,TRBV5-1,TGCGCCAGCAGCGGAGGGACTAGCGGGATCCGTTACAATGAGCAGTTCTTC,CASSGGTSGIRYNEQFF
many,.,TRBJ1-5,TRBV3-1,TGTGCCAGCAGCCAGGGTTATCGTGGACAGCCCCAGCATTTT,CASSQGYRGQPQHF
many,.,TRBJ1-2,TRBV7-9,TGTGCCAGCAGCCCGCGGACAGTTCGGGGCTACACCTTC,CASSPRTVRGYTF
many,TRBD1,TRBJ1-1,TRBV20-1,TGCAGTGCTAGGTGGCAGGGGGCAGTGAACACTGAAGCTTTCTTT,CSARWQGAVNTEAFF
.,TRBD2,TRBJ2-5,TRBV6-5,TGTGCCAGCAGTTACAGGATTATGCTAGCGGGAGAGGTCGGGGAGACCCAGTACTTC,CASSYRIMLAGEVGETQYF
many,.,TRBJ2-2,TRBV6-5,TGTGCCAGCAGTTGGAACAGGAACACCGGGGAGCTGTTTTTT,CASSWNRNTGELFF
few,.,TRBJ2-2,TRBV7-3,TGTGCCAGCAGCTTAACTGTGGGGAGCACCGGGGGGCTGTTTTTT,CASSLTVGSTGGLFF
many,TRBD1,TRBJ1-2,TRBV2,TGTGCCAGCAGTGGGACAGGGATTTCGCAAGGCTACACCTTC,CASSGTGISQGYTF
many,TRBD1,TRBJ2-1,TRBV18,TGTGCCAGCTCACCAGACCGGGACAGGGTCTATACACAATCTACGGGGCAGTTCTTC,CASSPDRDRVYTQSTGQFF
many,TRBD1,TRBJ2-2,TRBV30,TGTGCCTGGAGTCTACAGGGGGCCATCCTGTTTTTT,CAWSLQGAILFF
many,TRBD1,TRBJ1-2,TRBV20-1,TGCAGTGCTAGTCCTCGTAGGACAGGGGTCGGCTACACCTTC,CSASPRRTGVGYTF
many,.,TRBJ1-1,TRBV19,TGTGCCAGTAAAGGGTTCGGTTACATCGATAACACTGAAGCTTTCTTT,CASKGFGYIDNTEAFF
many,TRBD1,TRBJ1-2,TRBV7-9,TGTGCCAGCAGCGTAACAGGGGTCAACTATGGCTACACCTTC,CASSVTGVNYGYTF
many,.,TRBJ1-2,TRBV19,TGTGCCAGTAGTTTCGGACGGCTCTATGGCTACACCTTC,CASSFGRLYGYTF
many,.,TRBJ1-4,TRBV18,TGTGCCAGCTCACCAAACAGGGCGACTAATGAAAAACTGTTTTTT,CASSPNRATNEKLFF
many,.,TRBJ1-2,TRBV29-1,TGCAGCGTTGGTTGGTCTCAATTTACCAGGGACCATGGCTACACCTTC,CSVGWSQFTRDHGYTF
many,.,TRBJ1-2,TRBV2,TGTGCCAGCAGCACCTACTTGTCGGACTATGGCTACACCTTC,CASSTYLSDYGYTF
many,TRBD2,TRBJ2-1,TRBV20-1,TGCAGTGCCCCCGTTAGCGGGAGGGCCTCTGGTGGTGAGCAGTTCTTC,CSAPVSGRASGGEQFF
many,TRBD2,TRBJ2-3,TRBV9,TGTGCCAGCAGCGTAGGGGCTAGCGGGAGATCAGATACGCAGTATTTT,CASSVGASGRSDTQYF
many,.,TRBJ2-7,TRBV6-1,TGTGCCAGCAGTATTACGGGAGCCAGCTCCTACGAGCAGTACTTC,CASSITGASSYEQYF